Following are 31 T cell receptor beta chains from one sample sequenced in a study of Graves' ophthalmopathy and Graves' hyperthyroidism. Amplifying from RNA transcripts, the study obtained TCR beta CDR3 regions. Second-round multiplex PCR followed a first-round RT-PCR using HTBI primers. TCRdb re-analysed the multiplex PCR reads in MiXCR, keeping a single row per CDR3 protein. The table includes roughly 60,000 distinct CDR3 sequences, approximately 52% detected once. Material for sequencing was peripheral blood. Receptor source: an adult woman with Graves' ophthalmopathy.

This chain joins TRBV5-5 and TRBJ1-6, with TRBD1 as a possible D gene (5 bases). The germline V and J ends were trimmed by 3 bases and 10 bases, with 20 bases remaining between them. Germline V gene sequence: CDR1 SGHKS, CDR2 YYEKEE (reference sequence). The CDR3 length is 16 residues. The CDR3 DNA is TGTGCCAGCAGCTGGGGCCAGGGCGGGAACAACTCACCCCTCCACTTT. It codes for CASSWGQGGNNSPLHF. Together with reference TRBV5-5 and TRBJ1-6, the CDR3 gives the full variable domain: DAGVTQSPTHLIKTRGQQVTLRCSPISGHKSVSWYQQVLGQGPQFIFQYYEKEERGRGNFPDRFSARQFPNYSSELNVNALLLGDSALYLCASSWGQGGNNSPLHFGNGTRLTVT.

This clonotype has ten or more counts. The chain recombines TRBV7-9 with TRBJ1-1, with 11 bases fitting TRBD1. Germline trimming cut 6 bases from V and 5 bases from J; bases unmatched to any gene: 5. This CDR3 spans 14 amino acids. The germline V gene encodes CDR1 SEHNR and CDR2 FQNEAQ (reference sequence). CDR3 sequence: CASSFGQGATEAFF. CDR3 nucleotide sequence: TGTGCCAGCAGTTTCGGACAGGGGGCGACTGAAGCTTTCTTT.

This clonotype was observed many times. The chain has TRBV28 and TRBJ1-1, with D possibly being TRBD1 (5 bases). Germline V gene sequence: CDR1 MDHEN, CDR2 SYDVKM. The CDR3 loop spans 13 amino acids. The CDR3 spells CAVRGSLTSEAFF. Here the CDR3 DNA reads TGTGCGGTGAGGGGCTCCCTGACCTCTGAAGCTTTCTTT. The full variable domain, in which reference TRBV28 and TRBJ1-1 provide the parts outside the CDR3, is DVKVTQSSRYLVKRTGEKVFLECVQDMDHENMFWYRQDPGLGLRLIYFSYDVKMKEKGDIPEGYSVSREKKERFSLILESASTNQTSMYLCAVRGSLTSEAFFGQGTRLTVV.

For this clonotype: The final CDR3 position lacks the conserved phenylalanine or tryptophan, pointing to a likely read error. Because the CDR3's place on the DNA is in doubt, the DNA is left out and the CDR3 is given as listed by TCRdb. The chain combines TRBV20-1 with TRBJ2-6; the DNA was not compared with TRBD1, the D call given in the table. The CDR3 length equals 9 residues, ends included. CDR1 is DFQATT, CDR2 SNEGSKA, per germline (reference sequence). CDR3 region: CSALRPGTS.

The chain employs TRBV20-1 and TRBJ2-5; 9 positions agree with TRBD2. The germline gives CDR1 DFQATT, CDR2 SNEGSKA (reference sequence). V lost 5 bases to trimming and J lost 3 bases; unmatched junction nucleotides: 13. The CDR3 runs 16 residues. The CDR3 sequence is CSAETAGGGTEETQYF. The CDR3 coding sequence is TGCAGTGCTGAGACGGCGGGAGGGGGGACAGAAGAGACCCAGTACTTC.

The table lists this clonotype with many counts. V usage is TRBV19 and J usage is TRBJ2-7; D possibly uses TRBD1 or TRBD2 (6 bases each). Germline assignment: CDR1 LNHDA and CDR2 SQIVND (reference sequence). The CDR3 is 14 amino acids. V shed 5 bases and J shed 6 bases, with 17 bases lying between them. The CDR3 DNA reads TGTGCCAGTAGTCCGTCGGGGGCCTTGGGCGAGCAGTACTTC. Translation: CASSPSGALGEQYF.

The gene calls are TRBV5-1 and TRBJ2-3; D possibly corresponds to TRBD2 (5 bases). Germline V gene data show CDR1 as SGHRS and CDR2 as YFSETQ. Between the trimmed V and J ends, which lost 0 bases and 5 bases, there was a span of 7 bases. The CDR3 has 13 amino acids. In nucleotides, the CDR3 is TGCGCCAGCAGCTTGGGGGGAGAAGATACGCAGTATTTT. Its protein product is CASSLGGEDTQYF.

The genes are TRBV20-1 and TRBJ2-1; 8 bases fit TRBD2. The V and J ends lost 6 bases and 2 bases, in that order; junction bases with no gene match: 3. The CDR3 sequence is 13 residues long. The germline CDR1 and CDR2 sequences are DFQATT and SNEGSKA (reference sequence). DNA for the CDR3: TGCAGTGCCAGCGGGAGAACCTACAATGAGCAGTTCTTC. Translation: CSASGRTYNEQFF.

This clonotype showed up many times. The CDR3 nucleotides are TGTGCCACGGGACAGGCCCATGTCACTGAAGCTTTCTTT. This gives the protein CATGQAHVTEAFF. This rearrangement joins TRBV19 to TRBJ1-1, with 8 bases that match TRBD1. From germline, CDR1 is LNHDA and CDR2 SQIVND (reference sequence). The CDR3 runs to 13 residues. The ends lost 10 bases at V and 4 bases at J; junction bases unmatched: 8. The full variable domain, rest sourced from reference TRBV19 and TRBJ1-1, is DGGITQSPKYLFRKEGQNVTLSCEQNLNHDAMYWYRQDPGQGLRLIYYSQIVNDFQKGDIAEGYSVSREKKESFPLTVTSAQKNPTAFYLCATGQAHVTEAFFGQGTRLTVV.

The gene calls are TRBV7-2 and TRBJ2-1, with 11 bases fitting TRBD1. V shed 5 bases and J 6 bases; nucleotides not matched to a gene: 6. The CDR3 runs to 15 residues. Germline CDR1 is SGHTA and CDR2 is FQGNSA. For the CDR3, the DNA is TGTGCCAGCAGCCCCACGGACAGGGGGCGCAATGAGCAGTTCTTC. Its translation is CASSPTDRGRNEQFF.

This chain connects TRBV2 to TRBJ1-5; weak D call: TRBD1 (6 bases). This CDR3 spans 14 amino acids. Germline CDR1 is SNHLY and CDR2 is FYNNEI. Trimming took off 5 bases at V and 3 bases at J, with 11 bases between the two ends. DNA of the CDR3: TGTGCCAGCAGTAGGGACAACTCCAATCAGCCCCAGCATTTT. Protein product: CASSRDNSNQPQHF. The entire variable domain, with the rest obtained from reference TRBV2 and TRBJ1-5, is as follows: EPEVTQTPSHQVTQMGQEVILRCVPISNHLYFYWYRQILGQKVEFLVSFYNNEISEKSEIFDDQFSVERPDGSNFTLKIRSTKLEDSAMYFCASSRDNSNQPQHFGDGTRLSIL.

The sample holds one count of this clonotype. The rearrangement joins TRBV7-8 to TRBJ2-7; the match to TRBD2 covers 9 bases. The CDR3 length is 13 residues. CDR1 SGHVS and CDR2 FQNEAQ come from the germline V gene. With 5 bases clipped from V and 4 bases from J, the junction kept 3 bases outside the gene matches. CDR3 amino acids: CASSPAGGYEQYF. The CDR3 region has the DNA TGTGCCAGCAGCCCAGCGGGAGGTTACGAGCAGTACTTC.

This clonotype has a count of ten or more. V usage is TRBV19 and J usage is TRBJ2-1; the match to TRBD2 covers 10 bases. The CDR3 covers 15 residues. The ends lost 3 bases at V and 4 bases at J; junction bases unmatched: 3. The germline CDR1 and CDR2 sequences are LNHDA and SQIVND (reference sequence). As DNA, the CDR3 is TGTGCCAGTAGTATGGGTAGCGGGAGGTACAATGAGCAGTTCTTC. Its translation: CASSMGSGRYNEQFF.

This clonotype was observed many times. The chain has TRBV29-1 and TRBJ2-6, with D tentatively TRBD2 (5 bases). V dropped 6 bases and J dropped 4 bases, with 16 bases sitting between them. Per germline, CDR1 SQVTM and CDR2 ANQGSEA. There are 15 residues in the CDR3. The CDR3 here is CSVTAGGRGANVLTF. The CDR3 region has the DNA TGCAGCGTGACGGCAGGCGGGCGGGGGGCCAACGTCCTGACTTTC.

V is TRBV20-1 and J is TRBJ2-5; D is perhaps TRBD2 (6 bases). Germline V gene data show CDR1 as DFQATT and CDR2 as SNEGSKA (reference sequence). The CDR3 consists of 11 residues. V dropped 6 bases and J dropped 7 bases, with 12 bases sitting between them. The CDR3 sequence: CSAERAATQYF. DNA of the CDR3: TGCAGTGCGGAGCGGGCGGCGACCCAGTACTTC.

The CDR3 loop reads CASSPDREGYEQYF. DNA for the CDR3: TGTGCCAGCAGCCCCGACCGTGAGGGCTACGAGCAGTACTTC. The chain employs TRBV9 and TRBJ2-7; possible D gene TRBD2, 5 bases. CDR1 SGDLS and CDR2 YYNGEE come from the germline V gene. V lost 4 bases to trimming and J lost 3 bases, with 14 bases between them. The CDR3 covers 14 residues. The variable domain in full, with the rest retrieved from reference TRBV9 and TRBJ2-7, is DSGVTQTPKHLITATGQRVTLRCSPRSGDLSVYWYQQSLDQGLQFLIQYYNGEERAKGNILERFSAQQFPDLHSELNLSSLELGDSALYFCASSPDREGYEQYFGPGTRLTVT.

J is TRBJ2-7 and V is TRBV7-9, with 15 nucleotides matching TRBD2. The CDR3 is 19 amino acids. In germline, CDR1 is SEHNR, CDR2 FQNEAQ (reference sequence). After removal of 3 bases from V and 3 bases from J, the junction contained 12 bases not matched to a gene. The CDR3: CASSLAGTSGRFKNYEQYF. Written as DNA, the CDR3 is TGTGCCAGCAGCTTGGCCGGGACTAGCGGGAGGTTCAAGAACTACGAGCAGTACTTC.

The chain is built from TRBV2 and TRBJ2-2; 9 nucleotides agree with TRBD2. This CDR3 region has 15 residues. Germline V lookup: CDR1 SNHLY, CDR2 FYNNEI. V was clipped by 5 bases and J by 3 bases; unmatched bases: 4. The DNA for the CDR3 is TGTGCCAGCAGTAATAGCGGGAGCTACACCGGGGAGCTGTTTTTT. It encodes CASSNSGSYTGELFF.

This chain links TRBV27 with TRBJ1-5, with 9 bases matching TRBD1. The ends lost 3 bases at V and 6 bases at J; junction bases unmatched: 12. This CDR3 spans 17 amino acids. The V gene's germline CDR1 is MNHEY and CDR2 SMNVEV (reference sequence). CDR3 in amino acids: CASSFSPTGGRSQPQHF. Here the CDR3 DNA reads TGTGCCAGCAGTTTTAGCCCAACAGGGGGCAGGAGTCAGCCCCAGCATTTT.

The genes are TRBV10-3 and TRBJ2-1, with 10 nucleotides matching TRBD2. The length of the CDR3 is 17 residues. Trimming cost V 10 bases and J 5 bases; bases outside gene matches: 17. Germline values: CDR1 ENHRY, CDR2 SYGVKD. CDR3: CATRDLAGVCFDNEQFF. DNA of the CDR3: TGTGCCACCAGGGATCTAGCGGGAGTATGTTTCGACAATGAGCAGTTCTTC.

A note on this clonotype: With a much larger clone just one base away, this may be a read error. This is likely a read error, given that the CDR3 carries no conserved phenylalanine or tryptophan at its end. The CDR3 is CASSLLDLMNTEAFS. In nucleotides, the CDR3 is TGTGCCAGCAGTTTATTGGACCTCATGAACACTGAAGCTTTCTCT. The J gene is TRBJ1-1, the V gene TRBV7-8; D ambiguous. From germline, CDR1 is SGHVS and CDR2 FQNEAQ. V was cut by 6 bases and J by 0 bases, with 14 bases left in between. The CDR3 loop spans 15 amino acids.

The table lists this clonotype with many counts. The germline gene is not matched at one end of the junction; a read error may be the cause. V is TRBV2 and J is TRBJ2-2; D might be TRBD2 (5 bases). Germline CDR1 reads SNHLY; CDR2 reads FYNNEI. The CDR3 consists of 15 residues. This CDR3 is CASSEDGLNTGELLF. The CDR3 nucleotides are TGTGCCAGCAGTGAAGATGGATTGAACACCGGGGAGCTGCTTTTT.

The chain has TRBV4-2 and TRBJ2-2; D not certain. The CDR3 is 13 residues long. V was shortened by 1 base and J by 7 bases, with 7 bases between the two germline ends. Germline lookup yields CDR1 LGHNA and CDR2 YNFKEQ. For the CDR3, the DNA is TGTGCCAGCAGCCAAGGTGCCAACGGGGAGCTGTTTTTT. Translated: CASSQGANGELFF.

The chain links TRBV20-1 to TRBJ2-3, with 8 bases aligning to TRBD1. The V gene end was trimmed by 0 bases and the J gene end by 2 bases; junction bases not matched to a gene: 4. The CDR3 covers 15 residues. Germline CDR1 reads DFQATT; CDR2 reads SNEGSKA (reference sequence). The CDR3 loop is CSARDQGASTDTQYF. In DNA form, the CDR3 reads TGCAGTGCTAGAGACCAGGGGGCTTCCACAGATACGCAGTATTTT.

The table lists this clonotype with many counts. The chain has TRBV4-1 and TRBJ2-7; D is undetermined. The CDR3 spans 13 residues. Germline V gives CDR1 MGHRA, CDR2 YSYEKL. V lost 4 bases, J lost 3 bases, and 10 bases lay in between. The CDR3 loop is CASSLEPLYEQYF. The CDR3 DNA reads TGCGCCAGCAGCCTAGAACCCCTCTACGAGCAGTACTTC.

In this sample, this clonotype turned up many times. This sequence joins TRBV11-2 and TRBJ2-1; D unresolved. The CDR3 spans 13 residues. V lost 5 bases to trimming and J lost 8 bases, with 13 bases between them. The germline V gene encodes CDR1 SGHAT and CDR2 FQNNGV. Written as DNA, the CDR3 is TGTGCCAGCAGCCCTGCGAGAATGGATGAGCAGTTCTTC. As protein: CASSPARMDEQFF. Full variable domain (outside the CDR3, taken from reference TRBV11-2 and TRBJ2-1): EAGVAQSPRYKIIEKRQSVAFWCNPISGHATLYWYQQILGQGPKLLIQFQNNGVVDDSQLPKDRFSAERLKGVDSTLKIQPAKLEDSAVYLCASSPARMDEQFFGPGTRLTVL.

This clonotype was seen a single time. The V gene is TRBV10-3, the J gene TRBJ1-2; 7 bases match TRBD1. V was clipped by 6 bases and J by 6 bases; unmatched bases: 1. CDR1 is ENHRY and CDR2 is SYGVKD in the germline V gene. CDR3 size: 11 residues. The CDR3, as DNA: TGTGCCATCAGGGGGACAGATGGCTACACCTTC. Residues: CAIRGTDGYTF.

This clonotype has a count of ten or more. DNA for the CDR3: TGCAGCGTTAGTGGTCTAGCGGGAGTTGGAGGAGAGACCCAGTACTTC. Translation gives CSVSGLAGVGGETQYF. The genes are TRBV29-1 and TRBJ2-5, with 10 positions matching TRBD2. The length of the CDR3 is 16 residues. Per germline, CDR1 SQVTM and CDR2 ANQGSEA. V lost 5 bases to trimming and J lost 4 bases; unmatched junction nucleotides: 13.

Within the sample, this clonotype is medium-sized. V usage is TRBV10-3 and J usage is TRBJ1-5; D unresolved. Germline V lookup: CDR1 ENHRY, CDR2 SYGVKD. The length of the CDR3 is 12 residues. V dropped 10 bases and J dropped 1 base, with 8 bases sitting between them. The CDR3 coding sequence is TGTGCCACCTCACCGAGCAATCAGCCCCAGCATTTT. It codes for CATSPSNQPQHF.

This clonotype came up many times. The genes are TRBV10-1 and TRBJ2-3; 11 positions match TRBD2. Germline V gene sequence: CDR1 WNHNN, CDR2 SYGVQD (reference sequence). This CDR3 comprises 19 residues. With 0 bases clipped from V and 4 bases from J, the junction kept 12 bases outside the gene matches. CDR3 nucleotides: TGCGCCAGCAGTGAGTCCCCGGGACTAGCGGATTTCAGGGCAGATACGCAGTATTTT. Its protein product is CASSESPGLADFRADTQYF.

The chain carries TRBV19 and TRBJ2-2; 7 nucleotides line up with TRBD2. Germline V gives CDR1 LNHDA, CDR2 SQIVND (reference sequence). With 2 bases clipped from V and 6 bases from J, the junction kept 3 bases outside the gene matches. CDR3 length: 14 amino acids. The CDR3 coding sequence is TGTGCCAGTAGTATACTAGCGGAGTCCGGGGAGCTGTTTTTT. Translation: CASSILAESGELFF.